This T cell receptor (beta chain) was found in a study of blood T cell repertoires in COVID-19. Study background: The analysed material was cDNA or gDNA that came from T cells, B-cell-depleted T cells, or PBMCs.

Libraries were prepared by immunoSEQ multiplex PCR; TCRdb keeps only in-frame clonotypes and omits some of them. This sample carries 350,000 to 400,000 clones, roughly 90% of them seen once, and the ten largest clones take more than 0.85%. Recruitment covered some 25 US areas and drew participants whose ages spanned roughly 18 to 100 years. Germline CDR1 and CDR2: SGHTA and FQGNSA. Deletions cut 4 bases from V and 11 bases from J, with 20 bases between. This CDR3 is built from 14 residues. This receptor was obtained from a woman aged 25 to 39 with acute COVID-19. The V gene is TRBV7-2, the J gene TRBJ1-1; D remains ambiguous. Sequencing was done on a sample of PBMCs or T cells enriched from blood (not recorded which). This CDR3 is CASSWRSTIGNAFF. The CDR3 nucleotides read TGTGCCAGCAGCTGGCGGTCTACGATCGGGAACGCTTTCTTT.